The rows below give T cell receptor beta chains drawn from one sample of a study of blood T cells in healthy people across ages. MiXCR, run by TCRdb on the 5' RACE reads, gives a single entry per CDR3 protein. The sample records approximately 940,000 distinct CDR3 sequences, about 48% being singletons. The sample comprised blood. All receptors derive from a man aged 25 to 40 in good health. Each CDR3 is given with its conserved first and last residue. A clone size is listed for some rows: how often the clone was seen (once, few, many), or a class if it is expanded.

v_gene,abundance,len,CDR3aa
TRBV6-6,few,14,CASSTPGLKDEQFF
TRBV20-1,-,14,CSARDARSHYEQYF
TRBV3-1,-,16,CASTYGPGTGANVLTF
TRBV2,-,14,CASNPTELNTEAFF
TRBV9,-,13,CASSPTPQKGYTF
TRBV3-1,-,16,CASSQRIAALQETQYF
TRBV6-2/TRBV6-3,-,12,CASSYPRGVEYF
TRBV2,-,11,CASSEVWTQYF
TRBV3-1,-,14,CASSPQSGGPGQYF
TRBV25-1,few,15,CASSEVNRSNQPQHF
TRBV29-1,-,14,CSVEDQQTNYGYTF
TRBV28,-,15,CASSTPATGVQPQHF
TRBV5-1,few,14,CASSEGIRNTEAFF
TRBV2,-,15,CASSAGPSSYNEQFF
TRBV12-3/TRBV12-4,-,16,CASTPGLAGPMDSQYF
TRBV7-9,many,14,CASGTGTGSYGYTF
TRBV9,once,15,CASRAPGEPTETQYF
TRBV7-9,few,15,CASSWGRRTGDGYTF
TRBV7-2,-,17,CASSLIGGGFSTDTQYF